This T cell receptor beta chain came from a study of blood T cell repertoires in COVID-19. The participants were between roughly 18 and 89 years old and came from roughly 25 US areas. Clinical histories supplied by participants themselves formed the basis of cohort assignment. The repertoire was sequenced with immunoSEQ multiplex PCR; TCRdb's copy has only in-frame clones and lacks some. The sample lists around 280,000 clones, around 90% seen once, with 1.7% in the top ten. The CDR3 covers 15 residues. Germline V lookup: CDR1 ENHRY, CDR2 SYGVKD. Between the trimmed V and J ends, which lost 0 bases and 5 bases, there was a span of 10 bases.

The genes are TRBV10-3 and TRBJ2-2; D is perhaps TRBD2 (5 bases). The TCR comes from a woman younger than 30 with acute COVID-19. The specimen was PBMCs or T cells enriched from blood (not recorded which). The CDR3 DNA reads TGTGCCATCAGTGAGTCCCCACGGGATACCGGGGAGCTGTTTTTT. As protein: CAISESPRDTGELFF.